This TCR beta chain was identified in a study of cytomegalovirus exposure and HLA in healthy donors. The overall study: Earlier sequencing of 150 million to 200 million T cells yielded 90 million to 140 million unique TCR beta sequences. Broader study findings: A missense variant in DCLRE1C was later tied to TCR beta V- and J-gene trimming. 87-base-pair reads could not separate some V segments, including TRBV6-2 and TRBV6-3.

The primer mix had 60 Vbeta and 13 Jbeta primers. In the authors' workflow: Roughly 76 million unique TCR beta chains, approximately 11 million of them shared, were counted by a later analysis. Only in-frame clones appear in the TCRdb table, and some are missing; sequencing was by immunoSEQ multiplex PCR. Clone size and V and J calls were adopted from that table, with D and trimming inferred from the DNA. This repertoire shows approximately 160,000 clones, roughly 80% found once; its top ten account for around 7%. Trimming cost V 7 bases and J 3 bases, with 13 bases left between them. The CDR3 sequence is 14 residues long. The germline V gene has CDR1 WSHSY and CDR2 SAAADI. There are a few counts of this clone. Its antigen is not known.

J is TRBJ2-1 and V is TRBV10-2, with D tentatively TRBD2 (5 bases). The source of this sequence is a man between 25 and 39 years old in good health and CMV-seropositive. Sequenced material: PBMCs. CDR3 nucleotide sequence: TGCGCCAGCATGCCCCGGGAAATCTACAATGAGCAGTTCTTC. Translating gives CASMPREIYNEQFF.